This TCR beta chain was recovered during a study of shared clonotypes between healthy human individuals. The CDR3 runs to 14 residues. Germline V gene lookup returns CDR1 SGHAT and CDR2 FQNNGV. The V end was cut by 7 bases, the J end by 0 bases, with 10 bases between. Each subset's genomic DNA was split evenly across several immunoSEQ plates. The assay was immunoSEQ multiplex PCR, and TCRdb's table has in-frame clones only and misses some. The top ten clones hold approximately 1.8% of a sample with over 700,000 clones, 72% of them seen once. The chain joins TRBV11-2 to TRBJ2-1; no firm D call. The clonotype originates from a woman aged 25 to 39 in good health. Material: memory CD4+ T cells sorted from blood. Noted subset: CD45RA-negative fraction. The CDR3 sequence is CASTDGSSYNEQFF. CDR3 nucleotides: TGTGCCAGCACCGATGGTAGCTCCTACAATGAGCAGTTCTTC.